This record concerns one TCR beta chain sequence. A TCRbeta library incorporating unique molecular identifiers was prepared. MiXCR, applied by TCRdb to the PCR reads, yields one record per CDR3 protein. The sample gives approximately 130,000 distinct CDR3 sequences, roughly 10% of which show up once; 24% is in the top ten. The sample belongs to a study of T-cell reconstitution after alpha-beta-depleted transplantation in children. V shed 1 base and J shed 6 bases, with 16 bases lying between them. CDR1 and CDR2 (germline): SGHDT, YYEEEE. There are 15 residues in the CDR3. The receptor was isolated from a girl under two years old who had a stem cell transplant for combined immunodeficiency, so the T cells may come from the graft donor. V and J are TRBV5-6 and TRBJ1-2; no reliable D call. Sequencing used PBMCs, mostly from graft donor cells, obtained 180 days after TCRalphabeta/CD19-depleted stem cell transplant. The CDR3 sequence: CASSLISRTNNGYTF. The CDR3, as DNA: TGTGCCAGCAGCTTGATATCTAGGACTAATAATGGCTACACCTTC. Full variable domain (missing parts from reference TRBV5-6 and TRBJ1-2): DAGVTQSPTHLIKTRGQQVTLRCSPKSGHDTVSWYQQALGQGPQFIFQYYEEEERQRGNFPDRFSGHQFPNYSSELNVNALLLGDSALYLCASSLISRTNNGYTFGSGTRLTVV.